These 32 T cell receptor beta chains came from one sample sequenced in a study of T cells in localized non-small cell lung cancer. The protocol was immunoSEQ multiplex PCR, while the TCRdb copy is restricted to in-frame clones and leaves out a portion. The repertoire includes 75,000 to 95,000 clones, around 90% of them detected once, and about 16% sits in the top ten. This sample comprised peripheral blood, obtained before any cancer treatment. These receptors all come from a man between 35 and 75 years old with stage I squamous cell lung carcinoma.

The chain is built from TRBV5-1 and TRBJ2-1; D is possibly TRBD2 (6 bases). V was cut by 0 bases and J by 8 bases, with 9 bases left in between. The CDR3 loop spans 13 amino acids. Germline V gene lookup returns CDR1 SGHRS and CDR2 YFSETQ. The CDR3, as DNA: TGCGCCAGCAGCTTGGGGCGGGGCGATGAGCAGTTCTTC. As protein: CASSLGRGDEQFF.

This chain connects TRBV29-1 to TRBJ2-7; 12 positions agree with TRBD1. The CDR3 is 14 amino acids. In germline, CDR1 is SQVTM, CDR2 ANQGSEA. Germline trimming cut 5 bases from V and 5 bases from J; bases unmatched to any gene: 7. The CDR3 spells CSVSAGTGGHEQYF. CDR3 coding DNA: TGCAGCGTTTCCGCCGGGACAGGGGGCCACGAGCAGTACTTC.

This chain joins TRBV9 and TRBJ1-6; D ambiguous. Germline CDR1 and CDR2: SGDLS and YYNGEE. CDR3 length equals 12 residues. Between the trimmed V and J ends, which lost 3 bases and 7 bases, there was a span of 5 bases. The CDR3 region has the DNA TGTGCCAGCAGCGGACGGAATTCACCCCTCCACTTT. Its translation is CASSGRNSPLHF.

The chain employs TRBV23-1 and TRBJ1-5; tentative D call: TRBD1 (6 bases). TRBV23-1 falls under the ORF class, with uncertain function. The CDR3 consists of 17 residues. Trimming left V 2 bases short and J 0 bases short, with 14 bases between. This CDR3 reads CASSQTGQPYSNQPQHF. CDR3 bases: TGCGCCAGCAGTCAAACCGGACAGCCCTATAGCAATCAGCCCCAGCATTTT.

This sequence joins TRBV6-6 and TRBJ2-7, with TRBD1 matching over 8 bases. V was clipped by 8 bases and J by 2 bases; unmatched bases: 8. The CDR3 consists of 14 residues. Germline CDR1 reads MNHNY; CDR2 reads SVGAGI (reference sequence). The CDR3 region is CASGRTGTTYEQYF. The CDR3 DNA follows: TGTGCCAGCGGGAGGACAGGGACAACCTACGAGCAGTACTTC.

The gene calls are TRBV5-1 and TRBJ1-2; D perhaps matches TRBD1 (6 bases). The CDR3 runs 14 residues. V was clipped by 0 bases and J by 8 bases, with 14 bases between them. Germline lookup yields CDR1 SGHRS and CDR2 YFSETQ. The CDR3 sequence: CASSLGRQGTGYTF. DNA of the CDR3: TGCGCCAGCAGCTTGGGGCGGCAGGGGACGGGCTACACCTTC.

The gene calls are TRBV27 and TRBJ2-2, with 8 bases lining up with TRBD1. The CDR3 totals 15 residues. V trimming: 5 bases; J trimming: 5 bases; junction bases outside the gene matches: 7. In germline, CDR1 is MNHEY, CDR2 SMNVEV (reference sequence). In DNA form, the CDR3 reads TGTGCCAGCAGTCCGAGGACAGGGTGGACCGGGGAGCTGTTTTTT. It specifies CASSPRTGWTGELFF.

The gene calls are TRBV7-9 and TRBJ2-2, with D unresolved. Germline CDR1 and CDR2: SEHNR and FQNEAQ (reference sequence). Trimming pared 1 base from V and 1 base from J, leaving 7 bases between. The CDR3 has 15 amino acids. The DNA of the CDR3 is TGTGCCAGCAGCTTAGGTCCGGAGAACACCGGGGAGCTGTTTTTT. This translates into CASSLGPENTGELFF. Full variable domain (remainder filled in from reference TRBV7-9 and TRBJ2-2): DTGVSQNPRHKITKRGQNVTFRCDPISEHNRLYWYRQTLGQGPEFLTYFQNEAQLEKSRLLSDRFSAERPKGSFSTLEIQRTEQGDSAMYLCASSLGPENTGELFFGEGSRLTVL.

V gene TRBV29-1 combines with J gene TRBJ2-3; the D is unclear. Trimming cost V 4 bases and J 12 bases, with 11 bases left between them. Germline values: CDR1 SQVTM, CDR2 ANQGSEA. The CDR3 has 10 residues. The CDR3, as DNA: TGCAGCGTTGGTGGTACTTTTCAGTATTTT. This sequence encodes CSVGGTFQYF.

The chain carries TRBV11-3 and TRBJ2-3; TRBD1 might be the D (6 bases). The V end lost 3 bases, the J end lost 2 bases, and 24 bases lay between the germline ends. CDR1 SGHNT and CDR2 YENEEA come from the germline V gene. The CDR3 has 19 amino acids. Here the CDR3 reads CASSFDKEGDGPSTDTQYF. In nucleotides, the CDR3 is TGTGCCAGCAGCTTCGACAAAGAGGGGGACGGGCCTTCCACAGATACGCAGTATTTT.

The chain employs TRBV5-4 and TRBJ1-5; D call uncertain. The V end was cut by 0 bases, the J end by 9 bases, with 7 bases between. Germline-derived CDR1 and CDR2 are SGHNT and YYREEE (reference sequence). The CDR3 covers 12 residues. CDR3 coding DNA: TGTGCCAGCAGCTTGGAGTTCGGGCCCCAGCATTTT. Protein product: CASSLEFGPQHF.

This chain links TRBV6-6 with TRBJ2-7, with a weak D call TRBD2 (5 bases). Per the germline V gene, CDR1 is MNHNY and CDR2 is SVGAGI (reference sequence). The CDR3 extends over 15 amino acids. Trimming removed 2 bases at V and 0 bases at J, with 11 bases between. CDR3: CASSYHLGLSYEQYF. The CDR3, as DNA: TGTGCCAGCAGTTACCACCTCGGACTCTCCTACGAGCAGTACTTC.

J is TRBJ1-3 and V is TRBV5-1; 9 nucleotides agree with TRBD1. Germline CDR1 and CDR2: SGHRS and YFSETQ. The CDR3 is 14 residues long. With V trimmed by 3 bases and J by 7 bases, 5 bases remained unmatched. This chain's CDR3 is CASSSGQGRNTIYF. In DNA form, the CDR3 reads TGCGCCAGCAGCTCGGGACAGGGACGGAACACCATATATTTT.

The V call is TRBV7-9, the J call TRBJ1-2, with D unclear. V lost 5 bases, J lost 5 bases, and 9 bases lay in between. The germline V gene encodes CDR1 SEHNR and CDR2 FQNEAQ (reference sequence). This CDR3 region has 12 residues. DNA for the CDR3: TGTGCCAGCAGCCTTGGGGAATATGGCTACACCTTC. Translated: CASSLGEYGYTF. The full variable domain, in which reference TRBV7-9 and TRBJ1-2 provide the parts outside the CDR3, is DTGVSQNPRHKITKRGQNVTFRCDPISEHNRLYWYRQTLGQGPEFLTYFQNEAQLEKSRLLSDRFSAERPKGSFSTLEIQRTEQGDSAMYLCASSLGEYGYTFGSGTRLTVV.

In this sample, this clone turned up a few times. The chain recombines TRBV7-6 with TRBJ2-7; 8 bases match TRBD1. The germline V gene encodes CDR1 SGHVS and CDR2 FNYEAQ. The CDR3 runs to 14 residues. J was trimmed by 2 bases and V by 2 bases; bases with no gene match: 2. The CDR3 nucleotides are TGTGCCAGCAGCTTAACAGGGGGTACCTACGAGCAGTACTTC. Translating it yields CASSLTGGTYEQYF.

The chain is built from TRBV27 and TRBJ2-1; 10 bases agree with TRBD2. V was clipped by 0 bases and J by 7 bases; unmatched bases: 6. The CDR3 totals 16 residues. Germline-derived CDR1 and CDR2 are MNHEY and SMNVEV (reference sequence). In DNA, the CDR3 is TGTGCCAGCAGTTTATCTTCACTAGCGGGGTATAATGAGCAGTTCTTC. Residues: CASSLSSLAGYNEQFF.

The gene calls are TRBV4-3 and TRBJ1-1; D is undetermined. This CDR3 has 14 amino acids. Between the trimmed V and J ends, which lost 5 bases and 4 bases, there was a span of 14 bases. CDR1 is LGHNA, CDR2 YSLEER, per germline. The CDR3 sequence is CASSNEGYVTEAFF. CDR3 nucleotides: TGCGCCAGCAGCAACGAGGGTTATGTCACTGAAGCTTTCTTT.

V usage is TRBV28 and J usage is TRBJ1-2; D call uncertain. The V and J ends lost 4 bases and 4 bases respectively, with 7 bases between them. This CDR3 spans 12 amino acids. The V gene's germline CDR1 is MDHEN and CDR2 SYDVKM. The CDR3 DNA reads as TGTGCCAGCAGTTCGCCAACCTATGGCTACACCTTC. Protein sequence: CASSSPTYGYTF.

The CDR3 protein is CASSLGLLLYEQYF. The CDR3 region has the DNA TGTGCCAGCAGCTTAGGATTGCTACTCTACGAGCAGTACTTC. The chain recombines TRBV7-2 with TRBJ2-7, with D unclear. V was pared by 1 base and J by 3 bases, with 10 bases between. CDR1 is SGHTA, CDR2 FQGNSA, per germline. The CDR3 totals 14 residues.

The sample holds a few counts of this clone. V gene TRBV5-4 combines with J gene TRBJ2-7; 10 bases agree with TRBD1. Germline V CDR1 and CDR2: SGHNT, YYREEE (reference sequence). CDR3 size: 16 residues. V lost 2 bases, J lost 2 bases, and 7 bases stayed unmatched. The DNA of the CDR3 is TGTGCCAGCAGCTTTCCCGACAGGGGGCTGACCTACGAGCAGTACTTC. This gives the protein CASSFPDRGLTYEQYF.

The chain uses TRBV18 and TRBJ2-4; D remains ambiguous. This CDR3 spans 13 amino acids. CDR1 and CDR2 from the germline V gene are KGHSH and LQKENI. V gave up 3 bases and J gave up 15 bases, with 18 bases separating them. The CDR3 protein is CASSPGEGWNRYF. The CDR3 nucleotides read TGTGCCAGCTCACCGGGTGAAGGGTGGAATAGGTACTTC.

The chain carries TRBV19 and TRBJ1-2; TRBD1 is a possible D gene (5 bases). The V gene's germline CDR1 is LNHDA and CDR2 SQIVND (reference sequence). This CDR3 comprises 14 residues. The V end lost 3 bases, the J end lost 2 bases, and 10 bases lay between the germline ends. DNA for the CDR3: TGTGCCAGTAGTATTTCGACAGCCAACTATGGCTACACCTTC. It codes for CASSISTANYGYTF.

The count of this clone is one. The V call is TRBV4-1, the J call TRBJ1-2; the D gene is possibly TRBD1 (6 bases). The CDR3 extends over 15 amino acids. Deletions cut 1 base from V and 5 bases from J, with 14 bases between. From germline, CDR1 is MGHRA and CDR2 YSYEKL. The CDR3 nucleotides are TGCGCCAGCAGCCAAGGTACCAGGGGAGTGTATGGCTACACCTTC. It encodes CASSQGTRGVYGYTF.

J is TRBJ1-2 and V is TRBV28; D is perhaps TRBD1 (6 bases). The V gene lost 5 bases and the J gene lost 4 bases, with 17 bases spanning the gap. Germline V gene data show CDR1 as MDHEN and CDR2 as SYDVKM. The CDR3 is made up of 15 amino acids. Written as DNA, the CDR3 is TGTGCCAGCAGTCCGGAAGGGTCAGGGGCCTATGGCTACACCTTC. Translating it yields CASSPEGSGAYGYTF.

V is TRBV7-6 and J is TRBJ2-3; D may correspond to TRBD1 or TRBD2 (7 bases each). The germline V gene encodes CDR1 SGHVS and CDR2 FNYEAQ. Trimming stripped 4 bases from V and 7 bases from J, with 21 bases between. This CDR3 spans 16 amino acids. CDR3 sequence reads: CASSSRVGGGGYTQYF. The DNA for the CDR3 is TGTGCCAGCAGCTCGAGGGTGGGAGGGGGCGGCTATACGCAGTATTTT.

The rearrangement joins TRBV27 to TRBJ2-2; D gene unclear. The V gene lost 1 base and the J gene lost 1 base, with 4 bases spanning the gap. The CDR3 has 14 residues. Looked up from germline, CDR1 is MNHEY and CDR2 is SMNVEV (reference sequence). The CDR3 protein is CASSLWGNTGELFF. CDR3 sequence (DNA): TGTGCCAGCAGTTTATGGGGGAACACCGGGGAGCTGTTTTTT.

The genes are TRBV19 and TRBJ1-1; D possibly corresponds to TRBD1 (6 bases). This CDR3 has 14 residues. Per the germline V gene, CDR1 is LNHDA and CDR2 is SQIVND (reference sequence). Trimming cost V 7 bases and J 5 bases, with 17 bases left between them. In DNA form, the CDR3 reads TGTGCCAGTAAGGGTACAGGGAGGGTTACTGAAGCTTTCTTT. It translates to CASKGTGRVTEAFF.

The chain links TRBV5-1 to TRBJ1-2; TRBD1 matches at 7 bases. The length of the CDR3 is 14 residues. V lost 0 bases and J lost 4; bases outside the gene matches: 3. Per germline, CDR1 SGHRS and CDR2 YFSETQ. CDR3 DNA: TGCGCCAGCAGCTTGGGACAGGGAGGCTATGGCTACACCTTC. This translates into CASSLGQGGYGYTF.

The chain is built from TRBV5-1 and TRBJ1-1; D uncertain. This CDR3 region has 16 residues. V was shortened by 2 bases and J by 1 base, with 15 bases between the two germline ends. Germline V gives CDR1 SGHRS, CDR2 YFSETQ. CDR3 DNA sequence: TGCGCCAGCAGCTTAGGAGTGTCCAGGTCGAACACTGAAGCTTTCTTT. This gives the protein CASSLGVSRSNTEAFF. The complete variable domain, with remaining parts taken from reference TRBV5-1 and TRBJ1-1, reads KAGVTQTPRYLIKTRGQQVTLSCSPISGHRSVSWYQQTPGQGLQFLFEYFSETQRNKGNFPGRFSGRQFSNSRSEMNVSTLELGDSALYLCASSLGVSRSNTEAFFGQGTRLTVV.

The V and J genes are TRBV27 and TRBJ1-2; 7 bases align to TRBD1. V dropped 5 bases and J dropped 1; count of bases not matched to a gene: 4. Germline CDR1 is MNHEY and CDR2 is SMNVEV (reference sequence). This CDR3 has 14 amino acids. The CDR3 sequence is CASSPRQGNYGYTF. As DNA, the CDR3 is TGTGCCAGCAGTCCCCGACAGGGTAACTATGGCTACACCTTC.

The J gene is TRBJ2-3, the V gene TRBV18; D remains ambiguous. This CDR3 region has 13 residues. Trimming pared 5 bases from V and 4 bases from J, leaving 10 bases between. Per the germline V gene, CDR1 is KGHSH and CDR2 is LQKENI. As DNA, the CDR3 is TGTGCCAGCTCAACCCTAGTGGCAGATACGCAGTATTTT. As protein: CASSTLVADTQYF.

V usage is TRBV5-6 and J usage is TRBJ2-7; D possibly corresponds to TRBD2 (6 bases). CDR1 SGHDT and CDR2 YYEEEE come from the germline V gene. Trimming stripped 6 bases from V and 0 bases from J, with 25 bases between. The CDR3 has 18 residues. CDR3 sequence reads: CASISREWGARSSYEQYF. In nucleotides, the CDR3 is TGTGCCAGCATCTCTCGGGAGTGGGGAGCCAGAAGCTCCTACGAGCAGTACTTC.